One sample yielded the 3 T cell receptor beta chains listed below, sequenced in a study of beta chain features in type 1 diabetes. The investigators reverse transcribed all of the isolated RNA, so they sequenced expressed TCRB transcripts. Method: immunoSEQ multiplex PCR; TCRdb's copy keeps in-frame clones and lacks some. The sample has under 450,000 clones; about 15% are singletons. Sequencing was performed on naive CD4+ T cells from blood. These receptors were taken from a man younger than 40 in good health.

In its sample, this clone was seen a few times. The junction departs from the called germline gene at one end, perhaps through a read error. The chain links TRBV29-1 to TRBJ1-1, with unresolved D. This CDR3 contains 10 residues. Germline lookup yields CDR1 SQVTM and CDR2 ANQGSEA. The CDR3 sequence: CSVGVIEACF. The CDR3 DNA is TGCAGCGTCGGGGTGATTGAAGCTTGCTTT.

This clone showed up just a few times. V is TRBV9 and J is TRBJ2-1, with 7 bases that match TRBD1. The V and J ends lost 4 bases and 2 bases, in that order; junction bases with no gene match: 6. This CDR3 comprises 15 residues. In germline, CDR1 is SGDLS, CDR2 YYNGEE. The CDR3 DNA follows: TGTGCCAGCAGCCCAGAGGGGACAGCCTACAATGAGCAGTTCTTC. Translating it yields CASSPEGTAYNEQFF.

The table lists this clone with a few counts. This sequence joins TRBV5-6 and TRBJ2-3; possible D gene TRBD2, 6 bases. V lost 4 bases, J lost 8 bases, and 14 bases lay in between. The CDR3 runs 13 residues. CDR1 is SGHDT and CDR2 is YYEEEE in the germline V gene. The DNA for the CDR3 is TGTGCCAGCAGCCGGGGACGGGGAGGTACGCAGTATTTT. Its protein product is CASSRGRGGTQYF.